These 3 T cell receptor beta chains were all obtained from the same sample, sequenced in a study of siplizumab effects on memory and regulatory T cells. The assay was immunoSEQ multiplex PCR, and TCRdb's table has in-frame clones only and misses some. The data show about 69,000 clones, around 90% seen once. Specimen: Tregs sorted from blood. These receptors were obtained from a human donor in good health.

This chain uses TRBV6-6 with TRBJ1-1; a possible D gene is TRBD1 (5 bases). The length of the CDR3 is 14 residues. CDR1 MNHNY and CDR2 SVGAGI come from the germline V gene (reference sequence). V lost 2 bases and J lost 1, with 8 bases in between. The CDR3 DNA reads as TGTGCCAGCAGTTACCGACAGACGAACACTGAAGCTTTCTTT. Its protein product is CASSYRQTNTEAFF.

The V gene is TRBV2, the J gene TRBJ2-2; TRBD2 matches at 9 bases. The CDR3 covers 15 residues. Per the germline V gene, CDR1 is SNHLY and CDR2 is FYNNEI. J lost 8 bases, V lost 4 bases, and 8 bases had no gene match. The CDR3 nucleotides are TGTGCCAGCAGTGTAATTGCGGGAGGGCTGGGGGAGCTGTTTTTT. Protein sequence: CASSVIAGGLGELFF.

This clone has a single count. The chain recombines TRBV11-3 with TRBJ2-1; D is ambiguous. The CDR3 has 13 amino acids. Germline V gene sequence: CDR1 SGHNT, CDR2 YENEEA. V lost 3 bases and J lost 5, with 8 bases in between. The CDR3: CASSFDWNNEQFF. CDR3 nucleotides: TGTGCCAGCAGCTTCGACTGGAACAATGAGCAGTTCTTC.